The entry below gives a single T cell receptor (beta chain) sequence along with its context. Its antigen is not known. The data derive from a study of T cell repertoires in cytomegalovirus infection. Study-level information: Used in the study were CMV epitopes, some recently identified and HLA-C-restricted, others well-studied and HLA-B-restricted. TCR beta signatures that were public indicated CMV infection and matching HLA type. Study observations and caveats: Across the ex vivo response, the dominant clonotypes were HLA-C-restricted CMV-specific TCR beta clonotypes.

TCRdb reprocessed the reads via MiXCR and lists one record per CDR3 protein. The table shows under 850,000 distinct CDR3 sequences, with around 30% occurring only once. This CDR3 has 15 residues. CDR1 GTSNPN and CDR2 SVGIG come from the germline V gene (reference sequence). With 2 bases clipped from V and 2 bases from J, the junction kept 2 bases outside the gene matches. This sequence originates from a human donor in good health (CMV status not recorded). Some clones in this sample may be carry-over from other donors' samples. The chain uses TRBV30 and TRBJ2-3; 12 bases align to TRBD2. Sequencing used cultured PBMCs, obtained from culture after CMV antigen stimulation. The CDR3 DNA reads as TGTGCCTGGAGTTCTAGCGGGAGGGCCACAGATACGCAGTATTTT. It translates to CAWSSSGRATDTQYF.